This paragraph reports one T cell receptor beta chain. The antigen this receptor binds is unknown. No base qualities exist here, and no much larger clone lies one base off it. These data belong to a study of blood T cell repertoires in COVID-19 (TCRdb year 2020). Background for the entire study: Samples from collaborators originated in the United States, Italy and Spain and spanned both the acute and convalescent phases of COVID-19. The prospective study material was composed of cDNA or gDNA derived from T cells, B-cell-depleted T cells, or PBMCs. Where available, HLA class I and class II types were obtained from metadata supplied by the sample provider rather than from assay-based typing. The repertoires were released in a freely available public database intended as a resource for research on the immune response to SARS-CoV-2. A de-identified subject ID, COVID-19 status, age in years and sex were almost always included in the sample metadata. Samples came from the ongoing ImmuneRACE study (first 160 participants) plus 1,254 subjects from 6 global collaborators. Deeply sampled blood TCRbeta repertoires from subjects exposed to, actively infected with, or recovered from COVID-19 were included in the dataset. Overall study outcomes, separate from this receptor: The amount of clinical and demographic metadata varied by source and participant and was provided uncurated.

V was cut back by 7 bases and J by 1 base, leaving a gap of 7 bases between them. Per the germline V gene (reference sequence), LNHDA is the CDR1 and SQIVND is the CDR2. There are 13 amino acids in the CDR3, from cysteine to phenylalanine inclusive. Only the CDR3 part of the read is kept: 39 bases, read in frame from the first base. In the prospective study, participants were roughly 18 to 95 years old, resided in approximately 22 geographic areas of the United States, and were enrolled through a virtual design. In the prospective study, participants were assigned to cohorts based on the clinical history participants reported in a screening survey and a study questionnaire. Recovered participants in ImmuneRACE Cohort 3 were defined as having two consecutive negative NP/OP PCR tests, clearance from a healthcare professional, or resolution of symptoms. In the prospective study, mobile phlebotomists collected whole blood, serum and a nasopharyngeal or oropharyngeal swab from each participant. Participants in the prospective study had the option to provide additional blood draws and questionnaires over an approximately 2-month period. Blood samples from the prospective study were shipped frozen or at room temperature prior to DNA extraction.

The immunoSEQ Assay, a bias-controlled multiplex PCR, was used to amplify TCRbeta CDR3 regions from genomic DNA. The original methods were these. Within the assay, amplification of reference gene primers was used to estimate how many nucleated cells each sample contained. To quantify the absolute abundance of each unique TCRbeta CDR3 rearrangement, sequence reads were collapsed and filtered. For each sample, productive Simpson clonality was calculated by taking the square root of Simpson's diversity index across productive rearrangements. TCRdb took this table from immuneACCESS and kept in-frame rearrangements with V and J called. Such tables lack part of the clones; where checked against another copy, unresolved V genes explain under half of the gap, and the rest is unexplained. V and J calls and clone size come straight from that table; D and trimming were deduced from the DNA. The sample data list 180,000 or so clones, and 65% to 85% of these were observed just once. The biggest ten clones account for 13% of the sample.

The chain couples TRBV19 to TRBJ1-4; no D gene is confidently identified. Sequenced: PBMCs or T cells enriched from blood (not recorded which). The receptor comes from an older woman who had recovered from COVID-19. The CDR3 amino acid sequence is: CASNSLTNEKLFF. The DNA is as follows: TGTGCCAGTAACAGCTTAACTAATGAAAAACTGTTTTTT.